A single sample is the source of the 11 T cell receptor beta chains below, sequenced in a study of blood T cell repertoires in COVID-19. Generated by immunoSEQ multiplex PCR, the TCRdb table keeps only in-frame clones and is missing some. The sample includes about 76,000 clones, 85% of them seen just once. Input material: peripheral blood. The receptors were gathered from a man in his fifties or sixties with COVID-19, enrolled during active disease.

The chain combines TRBV14 with TRBJ2-2, with D maybe TRBD2 (6 bases). The CDR3 covers 16 residues. Trimming took 1 base from V and 4 from J, leaving 13 bases between them. Germline-derived CDR1 and CDR2 are SGHDN and FVKESK. For the CDR3, the DNA is TGTGCCAGCAGCCAAGTTGGGGGGATAGGCACCGGGGAGCTGTTTTTT. Translating gives CASSQVGGIGTGELFF.

V gene TRBV19 combines with J gene TRBJ2-2; D is possibly TRBD2 (5 bases). This CDR3 has 14 residues. Trimming pared 1 base from V and 7 bases from J, leaving 10 bases between. Germline CDR1 and CDR2: LNHDA and SQIVND (reference sequence). CDR3 region: CASSIGLSSGELFF. The CDR3 DNA is TGTGCCAGTAGTATAGGACTATCTAGCGGGGAGCTGTTTTTT.

This chain joins TRBV24-1 and TRBJ1-2; TRBD1 aligns across 7 bases. The J segment lost 4 bases and the V segment lost 6 bases, leaving 10 bases of the junction unmatched. The CDR3 is 15 residues long. Germline V gives CDR1 KGHDR, CDR2 SFDVKD. CDR3 loop: CATSKGGAHLYGYTF. CDR3 bases: TGTGCCACCAGTAAAGGGGGCGCCCACCTCTATGGCTACACCTTC.

V is TRBV12-3 or TRBV12-4 and J is TRBJ1-1; TRBD1 might be the D (5 bases). The CDR3 runs 13 residues. The V gene lost 5 bases and the J gene lost 3 bases, with 10 bases spanning the gap. The CDR3 DNA reads as TGTGCCAGCAGTGTTACAGGATACACTGAAGCTTTCTTT. Translated, it gives CASSVTGYTEAFF.

The V and J genes are TRBV19 and TRBJ2-5; 9 nucleotides match TRBD1. The V gene end was trimmed by 6 bases and the J gene end by 4 bases; junction bases not matched to a gene: 6. Germline V gives CDR1 LNHDA, CDR2 SQIVND (reference sequence). CDR3 length equals 14 residues. In DNA, the CDR3 is TGTGCCAGTAGAAGGACAGGGGTGGTAGAGACCCAGTACTTC. Amino acids: CASRRTGVVETQYF.

This clone is a singleton in its sample. The chain is built from TRBV2 and TRBJ2-5; 13 bases map to TRBD2. Germline CDR1 is SNHLY and CDR2 is FYNNEI. V shed 3 bases, J shed 2 bases, and the junction held 6 bases outside the gene matches. This CDR3 has 17 residues. CDR3 protein: CASSDPPTSGRQETQYF. As DNA, the CDR3 is TGTGCCAGCAGTGACCCCCCGACTAGCGGGAGGCAAGAGACCCAGTACTTC.

The CDR3 nucleotides read TGTGCCAGCAGCCAGGGACAGGTCGGCAATCAGCCCCAGCATTTT. Encoded protein: CASSQGQVGNQPQHF. The chain joins TRBV7-2 to TRBJ1-5; 8 bases match TRBD1. The ends lost 5 bases at V and 2 bases at J; junction bases unmatched: 5. The germline V gene encodes CDR1 SGHTA and CDR2 FQGNSA. This CDR3 region has 15 residues.

V gene TRBV28 combines with J gene TRBJ1-2; TRBD1 matches at 9 bases. Trimming cost V 4 bases and J 4 bases; bases outside gene matches: 7. CDR1 is MDHEN and CDR2 is SYDVKM in the germline V gene. The CDR3 length is 15 residues. The CDR3 loop reads CASSSTQGAAYGYTF. The DNA of the CDR3 is TGTGCCAGCAGTTCAACACAGGGGGCGGCCTATGGCTACACCTTC.

The J gene is TRBJ1-1, the V gene TRBV6-5; TRBD1 matches at 8 bases. The CDR3 is 13 residues long. The V gene's germline CDR1 is MNHEY and CDR2 SVGAGI. V gave up 5 bases and J gave up 4 bases; unmatched junction bases: 3. CDR3 protein: CASSTGGSTEAFF. The CDR3, as DNA: TGTGCCAGCAGTACAGGGGGGAGCACTGAAGCTTTCTTT.

The V gene is TRBV19, the J gene TRBJ2-3, with TRBD1 identical over 7 bases. V lost 4 bases, J lost 2 bases, and 9 bases stayed unmatched. The CDR3 totals 16 residues. The V gene's germline CDR1 is LNHDA and CDR2 SQIVND (reference sequence). CDR3 coding DNA: TGTGCCAGTAGTACCCTCGGGACAGCGAACACAGATACGCAGTATTTT. It codes for CASSTLGTANTDTQYF.

The chain uses TRBV5-6 and TRBJ2-3, with 9 bases fitting TRBD2. J gave up 3 bases and V 7 bases, and 6 bases lay outside the gene matches. From germline, CDR1 is SGHDT and CDR2 YYEEEE. CDR3 length equals 14 residues. The CDR3 sequence: CASSTGLATDTQYF. CDR3 DNA: TGTGCCAGCTCCACGGGACTAGCAACAGATACGCAGTATTTT.